Presented here are 10 T cell receptor beta chains from one specimen sequenced in a study of T cell changes during pregnancy in multiple sclerosis. The method was immunoSEQ multiplex PCR; TCRdb's version includes in-frame clones alone and lacks a portion of them. The sample holds approximately 88,000 clones, 85% to 95% seen once. The material was peripheral blood, obtained in the first trimester of pregnancy. All receptors come from a female donor with multiple sclerosis, enrolled in a pregnancy study.

The chain recombines TRBV28 with TRBJ2-7; 11 bases are shared with TRBD2. This CDR3 spans 15 amino acids. After removal of 4 bases from V and 2 bases from J, the junction contained 4 bases not matched to a gene. Germline CDR1 reads MDHEN; CDR2 reads SYDVKM. In DNA form, the CDR3 reads TGTGCCAGCAGTTACCAGGGACTAGCGGCCTACGAGCAGTACTTC. As protein: CASSYQGLAAYEQYF.

This chain links TRBV19 with TRBJ2-3, with 7 bases that match TRBD1. The CDR3 contains 17 residues. Germline V gene data show CDR1 as LNHDA and CDR2 as SQIVND (reference sequence). V dropped 9 bases and J dropped 0; count of bases not matched to a gene: 15. CDR3 in amino acids: CASRGQRLADSTDTQYF. CDR3 DNA: TGTGCCAGCCGGGGACAGCGGCTAGCAGACAGCACAGATACGCAGTATTTT.

The V call is TRBV27, the J call TRBJ2-1; 9 nucleotides match TRBD2. The CDR3 spans 15 residues. Per the germline V gene, CDR1 is MNHEY and CDR2 is SMNVEV (reference sequence). V trimming: 2 bases; J trimming: 5 bases; junction bases outside the gene matches: 4. CDR3 residues: CASSLAGLANNEQFF. The CDR3 nucleotides are TGTGCCAGCAGTTTAGCAGGACTAGCGAACAATGAGCAGTTCTTC.

V usage is TRBV29-1 and J usage is TRBJ1-2, with 7 bases lining up with TRBD1. After removal of 8 bases from V and 6 bases from J, the junction contained 12 bases not matched to a gene. The CDR3 spans 13 residues. Per germline, CDR1 SQVTM and CDR2 ANQGSEA. The CDR3 nucleotides are TGCAGCTTCAAACGGGCGGGGACAGATGGCTACACCTTC. Translating it yields CSFKRAGTDGYTF.

The genes are TRBV5-1 and TRBJ1-3; D gene uncertain. CDR1 is SGHRS and CDR2 is YFSETQ in the germline V gene. The CDR3 spans 15 residues. Deletions cut 0 bases from V and 7 bases from J, with 14 bases between. The CDR3 spells CASSLDDQRMNTIYF. The CDR3, as DNA: TGCGCCAGCAGCTTGGACGATCAGCGCATGAACACCATATATTTT.

The V and J genes are TRBV27 and TRBJ2-1, with a weak D call TRBD1 (7 bases). Germline V CDR1 and CDR2: MNHEY, SMNVEV (reference sequence). The CDR3 has 13 amino acids. Trimming pared 2 bases from V and 6 bases from J, leaving 8 bases between. CDR3 nucleotide sequence: TGTGCCAGCAGTTTACAGGGGGGCAATGAGCAGTTCTTC. Translation: CASSLQGGNEQFF.

The rearrangement joins TRBV5-6 to TRBJ2-7; the D gene is possibly TRBD1 (6 bases). The germline V and J ends were trimmed by 2 bases and 1 base, with 7 bases remaining between them. This CDR3 region has 13 residues. In germline, CDR1 is SGHDT, CDR2 YYEEEE. The CDR3 nucleotides read TGTGCCAGCAGCTTTGGACAGTCCTACGAGCAGTACTTC. It specifies CASSFGQSYEQYF.

This clone was seen once. J is TRBJ1-5 and V is TRBV7-9; 7 nucleotides align to TRBD1. With 5 bases clipped from V and 5 bases from J, the junction kept 3 bases outside the gene matches. This CDR3 region has 13 residues. Germline V gene data show CDR1 as SEHNR and CDR2 as FQNEAQ (reference sequence). The DNA of the CDR3 is TGTGCCAGCAGCCTTACAGGGGATCAGCCCCAGCATTTT. This sequence encodes CASSLTGDQPQHF. The full variable domain, completed using reference TRBV7-9 and TRBJ1-5, is DTGVSQNPRHKITKRGQNVTFRCDPISEHNRLYWYRQTLGQGPEFLTYFQNEAQLEKSRLLSDRFSAERPKGSFSTLEIQRTEQGDSAMYLCASSLTGDQPQHFGDGTRLSIL.

The table lists this clone with a few counts. The same CDR3 also results from other DNA sequences found in this sample. V and J are TRBV7-9 and TRBJ2-7; D ambiguous. CDR1 SEHNR and CDR2 FQNEAQ come from the germline V gene (reference sequence). The V end lost 0 bases, the J end lost 6 bases, and 6 bases lay between the germline ends. The CDR3 spans 12 residues. CDR3 bases: TGTGCCAGCAGCTTAGCAGGCGGCGAGCAGTACTTC. Amino acid sequence: CASSLAGGEQYF.

V is TRBV2 and J is TRBJ1-1, with D possibly TRBD1 on 5 matching bases. The CDR3 extends over 14 amino acids. Trimming removed 7 bases at V and 6 bases at J, with 18 bases between. Germline assignment: CDR1 SNHLY and CDR2 FYNNEI. In DNA form, the CDR3 reads TGTGCCAGCACCCCCCAGGGCGCCCCCGCTGAAGCTTTCTTT. It yields the protein CASTPQGAPAEAFF.